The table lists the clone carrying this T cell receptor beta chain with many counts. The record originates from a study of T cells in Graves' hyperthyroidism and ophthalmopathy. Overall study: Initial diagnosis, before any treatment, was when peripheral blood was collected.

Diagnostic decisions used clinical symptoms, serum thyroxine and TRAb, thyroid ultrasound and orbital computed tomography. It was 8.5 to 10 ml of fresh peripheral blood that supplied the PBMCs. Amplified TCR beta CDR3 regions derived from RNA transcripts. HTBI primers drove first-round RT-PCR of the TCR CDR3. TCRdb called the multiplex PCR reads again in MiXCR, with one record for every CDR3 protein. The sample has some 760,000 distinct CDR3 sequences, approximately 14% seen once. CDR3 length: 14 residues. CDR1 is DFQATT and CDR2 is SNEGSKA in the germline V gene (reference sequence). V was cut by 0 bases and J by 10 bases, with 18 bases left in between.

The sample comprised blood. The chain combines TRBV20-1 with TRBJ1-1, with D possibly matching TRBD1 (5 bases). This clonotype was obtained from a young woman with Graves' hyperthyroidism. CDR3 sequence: CSAREVWGQAPAFF. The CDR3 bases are TGCAGTGCTAGAGAGGTTTGGGGCCAAGCGCCAGCTTTCTTT.